Shown below are 24 T cell receptor beta chains from a single sample sequenced in a study of blood T cell repertoires in COVID-19. Assay: immunoSEQ multiplex PCR; the TCRdb copy retains only in-frame clones and omits some. The table has hundreds of thousands of clones, roughly 89% seen once. Input material: peripheral blood. The source of these receptors is a woman between 45 and 60 years old with COVID-19, enrolled during active disease.

The chain recombines TRBV25-1 with TRBJ1-2, with D perhaps matching TRBD1 (5 bases). Germline V gene data show CDR1 as MGHDK and CDR2 as SYGVNS. Trimming cost V 4 bases and J 6 bases, with 12 bases left between them. This CDR3 has 13 residues. CDR3 bases: TGTGCCAGCAGTGCTCAGGGCTTTCATGGCTACACCTTC. Residues: CASSAQGFHGYTF.

The chain couples TRBV5-4 to TRBJ1-1, with TRBD1 matching 8 bases. The V gene's germline CDR1 is SGHNT and CDR2 YYREEE (reference sequence). V gave up 4 bases and J gave up 5 bases; unmatched junction bases: 7. This CDR3 has 14 amino acids. CDR3 sequence (DNA): TGTGCCAGCAGCCGCCAAGACAGGGGAACTGAAGCTTTCTTT. Translated: CASSRQDRGTEAFF. Based on the CDR3 plus reference TRBV5-4 and TRBJ1-1, the full variable domain is ETGVTQSPTHLIKTRGQQVTLRCSSQSGHNTVSWYQQALGQGPQFIFQYYREEENGRGNFPPRFSGLQFPNYSSELNVNALELDDSALYLCASSRQDRGTEAFFGQGTRLTVV.

This sequence joins TRBV19 and TRBJ2-7, with a weak D call TRBD1 (6 bases). The CDR3 contains 15 residues. Germline lookup yields CDR1 LNHDA and CDR2 SQIVND (reference sequence). Trimming took 3 bases from V and 0 from J, leaving 12 bases between them. The DNA for the CDR3 is TGTGCCAGTAGTATGTCGGAAGGGGGCTCCTACGAGCAGTACTTC. Residues: CASSMSEGGSYEQYF.

The chain carries TRBV7-3 and TRBJ2-1; a weak D match, TRBD2 (6 bases). The CDR3 totals 17 residues. Per germline, CDR1 SGHTA and CDR2 FQGTGA. Trimming cost V 5 bases and J 9 bases, with 26 bases left between them. The CDR3 here is CASSLQSLPRGGSEQFF. The CDR3 DNA reads as TGTGCCAGCAGCCTGCAATCTCTACCGAGGGGAGGTAGTGAGCAGTTCTTC.

This clone was seen a single time. The chain is built from TRBV3-1 (or the pseudogene TRBV3-2) and TRBJ2-1, with D unclear. The length of the CDR3 is 15 residues. Germline CDR1 is LGHDT and CDR2 is YNNKEL (reference sequence). Trimming stripped 0 bases from V and 4 bases from J, with 10 bases between. The CDR3: CASSQDRLPYNEQFF. The DNA of the CDR3 is TGTGCCAGCAGCCAAGACCGACTCCCTTACAATGAGCAGTTCTTC.

This sequence joins TRBV2 and TRBJ2-5; D gene uncertain. Germline CDR1 SNHLY, CDR2 FYNNEI. The length of the CDR3 is 14 residues. V was clipped by 3 bases and J by 5 bases, with 13 bases between them. CDR3 amino acids: CASSERPSGETQYF. CDR3 sequence (DNA): TGTGCCAGCAGTGAGCGGCCGTCGGGTGAGACCCAGTACTTC. The full variable domain, with the rest looked up from reference TRBV2 and TRBJ2-5, is EPEVTQTPSHQVTQMGQEVILRCVPISNHLYFYWYRQILGQKVEFLVSFYNNEISEKSEIFDDQFSVERPDGSNFTLKIRSTKLEDSAMYFCASSERPSGETQYFGPGTRLLVL.

The gene calls are TRBV6-5 and TRBJ1-4; 10 bases line up with TRBD1. CDR1 and CDR2 from the germline V gene are MNHEY and SVGAGI. The CDR3 consists of 15 residues. V was pared by 8 bases and J by 6 bases, with 9 bases of the junction left unmatched. The CDR3 bases are TGTGCCAGCTCCCGACAGGGGGCGGAGCATGAAAAACTGTTTTTT. This translates into CASSRQGAEHEKLFF.

This clone was counted once. The chain joins TRBV5-1 to TRBJ1-4; unclear D gene. Trimming left V 0 bases short and J 5 bases short, with 11 bases between. The CDR3 has 15 amino acids. CDR1 is SGHRS, CDR2 YFSETQ, per germline. The DNA for the CDR3 is TGCGCCAGCAGCTTGGTGGGCGGGCTAAATGAAAAACTGTTTTTT. The encoded protein is CASSLVGGLNEKLFF.

The gene calls are TRBV9 and TRBJ2-5, with a tentative D call TRBD1 (7 bases). The V gene lost 0 bases and the J gene lost 3 bases, with 12 bases spanning the gap. Germline V lookup: CDR1 SGDLS, CDR2 YYNGEE. The CDR3 is 15 residues long. CDR3 coding DNA: TGTGCCAGCAGCGTAGGGCAGGGGGGAGAAGAGACCCAGTACTTC. This translates into CASSVGQGGEETQYF.

This clone showed up just once. The chain links TRBV2 to TRBJ1-2, with TRBD1 matching over 8 bases. Germline loops: CDR1 SNHLY, CDR2 FYNNEI. V shed 6 bases and J 8 bases; nucleotides not matched to a gene: 11. The CDR3 covers 14 residues. The CDR3 spells CASRSGQGERGYTF. The DNA of the CDR3 is TGTGCCAGCAGGAGTGGACAGGGCGAGCGGGGCTACACCTTC. The whole variable domain, filled in from reference TRBV2 and TRBJ1-2, reads EPEVTQTPSHQVTQMGQEVILRCVPISNHLYFYWYRQILGQKVEFLVSFYNNEISEKSEIFDDQFSVERPDGSNFTLKIRSTKLEDSAMYFCASRSGQGERGYTFGSGTRLTVV.

This clone was seen only once. This chain joins TRBV30 and TRBJ1-1, with D possibly matching TRBD1 (6 bases). Trimming left V 5 bases short and J 2 bases short, with 9 bases between. The CDR3 runs to 12 residues. Germline CDR1 reads GTSNPN; CDR2 reads SVGIG (reference sequence). CDR3 bases: TGTGCCTGGGGACAGCCCAACACTGAAGCTTTCTTT. Residues: CAWGQPNTEAFF. Full variable domain (missing parts from reference TRBV30 and TRBJ1-1): SQTIHQWPATLVQPVGSPLSLECTVEGTSNPNLYWYRQAAGRGLQLLFYSVGIGQISSEVPQNLSASRPQDRQFILSSKKLLLSDSGFYLCAWGQPNTEAFFGQGTRLTVV.

V is TRBV2 and J is TRBJ2-7; TRBD1 aligns across 8 bases. CDR1 and CDR2 (germline): SNHLY, FYNNEI. This CDR3 has 13 amino acids. The J segment lost 7 bases and the V segment lost 3 bases, leaving 5 bases of the junction unmatched. The chain's CDR3 is CASSETGVGEQYF. CDR3 bases: TGTGCCAGCAGTGAGACAGGGGTGGGTGAGCAGTACTTC.

The sample holds one count of this clone. This chain links TRBV5-1 with TRBJ2-3, with D perhaps TRBD2 (6 bases). CDR1 SGHRS and CDR2 YFSETQ come from the germline V gene. Between the trimmed V and J ends, which lost 7 bases and 2 bases, there was a span of 14 bases. The CDR3 is made up of 14 amino acids. The CDR3 nucleotides are TGCGCCAGCGGACTCGAGGGACTCACAGATACGCAGTATTTT. It translates to CASGLEGLTDTQYF.

This chain uses TRBV12-3 or TRBV12-4 with TRBJ1-1; D remains ambiguous. This CDR3 comprises 12 residues. V gave up 4 bases and J gave up 11 bases, with 14 bases separating them. The CDR3 protein is CASSWETTEAFF. In DNA form, the CDR3 reads TGTGCCAGCAGTTGGGAGACCACGGAGGCTTTCTTT.

This chain uses TRBV28 with TRBJ1-5; D is ambiguous. There are 16 residues in the CDR3. Germline loops: CDR1 MDHEN, CDR2 SYDVKM. V lost 7 bases and J lost 7, with 23 bases in between. CDR3: CASKEGAGRRKQPQHF. The DNA for the CDR3 is TGTGCCAGCAAGGAGGGCGCTGGCAGAAGGAAACAGCCCCAGCATTTT.

This clone is a singleton in its sample. The CDR3, as DNA: TGTGCCAGCAGCGTAGTGGACTCCTCCTACAATGAGCAGTTCTTC. It yields the protein CASSVVDSSYNEQFF. V usage is TRBV9 and J usage is TRBJ2-1; a weak D match, TRBD2 (5 bases). This CDR3 is 15 amino acids long. Trimming pared 0 bases from V and 0 bases from J, leaving 7 bases between. Germline CDR1 is SGDLS and CDR2 is YYNGEE.

The rearrangement joins TRBV19 to TRBJ1-1; D may be TRBD1 (6 bases). The ends were cut back, 7 bases at V and 3 bases at J, with 15 bases in the middle. The CDR3 runs to 14 residues. Germline CDR1 LNHDA, CDR2 SQIVND (reference sequence). CDR3 in DNA: TGTGCCAGTATAGGTAGGGGGAAGGACACTGAAGCTTTCTTT. This sequence encodes CASIGRGKDTEAFF.

The chain joins TRBV4-1 to TRBJ2-1; 9 bases match TRBD2. CDR1 is MGHRA and CDR2 is YSYEKL in the germline V gene. V lost 6 bases, J lost 5 bases, and 8 bases stayed unmatched. The CDR3 runs to 15 residues. The CDR3 DNA sequence: TGCGCCAGCAGAGGAGGCGGACTAGCGAACAATGAGCAGTTCTTC. Its protein product is CASRGGGLANNEQFF.

V usage is TRBV10-3 and J usage is TRBJ2-3, with TRBD2 matching 8 bases. Germline CDR1 ENHRY, CDR2 SYGVKD. The CDR3 loop spans 16 amino acids. The ends lost 6 bases at V and 0 bases at J; junction bases unmatched: 8. Here the CDR3 DNA reads TGTGCCATCAGGAAACTAGCGGACAAAAGCACAGATACGCAGTATTTT. It translates to CAIRKLADKSTDTQYF.

The chain links TRBV2 to TRBJ2-5, with D perhaps TRBD2 (5 bases). V gave up 6 bases and J gave up 4 bases, with 9 bases separating them. CDR1 SNHLY and CDR2 FYNNEI come from the germline V gene. This CDR3 comprises 12 residues. The CDR3 loop reads CASSPGSETQYF. The CDR3, as DNA: TGTGCCAGCAGCCCGGGGTCAGAGACCCAGTACTTC.

The chain carries TRBV28 and TRBJ1-1, with 7 bases identical to TRBD1. Germline loops: CDR1 MDHEN, CDR2 SYDVKM. V lost 7 bases and J lost 3; bases outside the gene matches: 8. The CDR3 spans 14 residues. CDR3 sequence reads: CASTSGQVDTEAFF. The CDR3 nucleotides read TGTGCCAGCACCTCCGGACAGGTTGACACTGAAGCTTTCTTT. The complete variable domain, with remaining parts taken from reference TRBV28 and TRBJ1-1, reads DVKVTQSSRYLVKRTGEKVFLECVQDMDHENMFWYRQDPGLGLRLIYFSYDVKMKEKGDIPEGYSVSREKKERFSLILESASTNQTSMYLCASTSGQVDTEAFFGQGTRLTVV.

The J gene is TRBJ2-7, the V gene TRBV5-1; 8 bases are shared with TRBD2. This CDR3 is built from 14 residues. CDR1 and CDR2 from the germline V gene are SGHRS and YFSETQ. The junction had 3 bases not matched to a gene; V was cut back by 1 base and J by 3 bases. Written as DNA, the CDR3 is TGCGCCAGCAGCTTGACTAGCGGAAACTACGAGCAGTACTTC. Amino acids: CASSLTSGNYEQYF.

This rearrangement joins TRBV9 to TRBJ2-2; 8 positions match TRBD2. CDR3 length: 16 amino acids. CDR1 is SGDLS and CDR2 is YYNGEE in the germline V gene. With V trimmed by 3 bases and J by 7 bases, 11 bases remained unmatched. Here the CDR3 reads CASSAGAGGTNGELFF. The CDR3 DNA is TGTGCCAGCAGCGCTGGGGCGGGGGGCACTAACGGGGAGCTGTTTTTT.

The chain recombines TRBV12-3 or TRBV12-4 with TRBJ1-3; D is perhaps TRBD1 (5 bases). The CDR3 spans 12 residues. The V end lost 2 bases, the J end lost 12 bases, and 11 bases lay between the germline ends. In DNA, the CDR3 is TGTGCCAGCAGTTTAAAGGGCGGACACATATATTTT. Protein product: CASSLKGGHIYF.